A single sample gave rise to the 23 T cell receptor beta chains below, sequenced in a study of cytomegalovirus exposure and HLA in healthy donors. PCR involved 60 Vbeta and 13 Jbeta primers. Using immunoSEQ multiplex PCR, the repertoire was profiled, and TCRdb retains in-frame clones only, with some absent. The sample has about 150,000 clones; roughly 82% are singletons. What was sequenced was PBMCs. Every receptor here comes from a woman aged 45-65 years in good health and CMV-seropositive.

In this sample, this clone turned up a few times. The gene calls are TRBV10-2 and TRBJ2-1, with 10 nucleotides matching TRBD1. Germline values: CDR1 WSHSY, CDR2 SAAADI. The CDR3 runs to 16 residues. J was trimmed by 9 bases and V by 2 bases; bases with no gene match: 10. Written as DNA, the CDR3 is TGCGCCAGCAGTGAGCCTCTAGGGACAGGGGTGGGTGAGCAGTTCTTC. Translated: CASSEPLGTGVGEQFF.

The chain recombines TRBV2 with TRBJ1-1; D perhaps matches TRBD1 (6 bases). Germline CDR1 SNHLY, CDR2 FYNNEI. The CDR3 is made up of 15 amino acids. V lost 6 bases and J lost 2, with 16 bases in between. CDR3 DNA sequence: TGTGCCAGCAGAGCAACGGACAGTTACAACACTGAAGCTTTCTTT. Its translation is CASRATDSYNTEAFF.

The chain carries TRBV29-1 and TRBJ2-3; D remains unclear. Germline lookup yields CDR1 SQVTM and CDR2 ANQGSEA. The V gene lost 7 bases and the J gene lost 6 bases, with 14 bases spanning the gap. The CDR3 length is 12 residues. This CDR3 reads CSAEESVDTQYF. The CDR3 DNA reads TGCAGCGCCGAGGAGTCAGTGGATACGCAGTATTTT.

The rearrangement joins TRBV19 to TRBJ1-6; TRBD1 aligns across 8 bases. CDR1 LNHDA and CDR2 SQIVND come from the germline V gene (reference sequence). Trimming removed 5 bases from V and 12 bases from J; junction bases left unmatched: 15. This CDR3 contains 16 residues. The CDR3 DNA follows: TGTGCCAGTAGTCCTGCGGCCGGACAGGGAGGTGGACCCCTCCACTTT. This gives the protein CASSPAAGQGGGPLHF.

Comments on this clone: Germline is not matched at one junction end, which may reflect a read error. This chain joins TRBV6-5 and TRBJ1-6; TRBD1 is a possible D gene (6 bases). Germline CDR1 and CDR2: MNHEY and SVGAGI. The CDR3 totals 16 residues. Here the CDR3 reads CASSYSGASFNSPLHF. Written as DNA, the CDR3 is TGTGCCAGCAGTTACTCGGGGGCCTCCTTTAATTCACCCCTCCACTTT.

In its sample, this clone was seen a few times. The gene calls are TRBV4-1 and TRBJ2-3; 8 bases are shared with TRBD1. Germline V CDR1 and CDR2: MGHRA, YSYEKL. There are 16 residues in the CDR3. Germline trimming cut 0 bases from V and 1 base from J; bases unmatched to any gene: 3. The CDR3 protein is CASSQDRGQGTDTQYF. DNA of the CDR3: TGCGCCAGCAGCCAAGATAGGGGACAGGGCACAGATACGCAGTATTTT.

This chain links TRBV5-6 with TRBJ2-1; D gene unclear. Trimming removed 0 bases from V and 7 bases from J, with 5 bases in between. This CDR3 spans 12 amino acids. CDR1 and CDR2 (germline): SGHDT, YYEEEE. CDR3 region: CASSLVRNEQFF. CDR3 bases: TGTGCCAGCAGCTTGGTTCGGAATGAGCAGTTCTTC.

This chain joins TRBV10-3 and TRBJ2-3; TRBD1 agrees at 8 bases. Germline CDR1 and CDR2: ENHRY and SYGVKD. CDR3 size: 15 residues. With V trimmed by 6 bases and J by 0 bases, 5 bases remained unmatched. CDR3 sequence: CAIRAQGGSTDTQYF. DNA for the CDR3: TGTGCCATCAGGGCACAGGGGGGAAGCACAGATACGCAGTATTTT.

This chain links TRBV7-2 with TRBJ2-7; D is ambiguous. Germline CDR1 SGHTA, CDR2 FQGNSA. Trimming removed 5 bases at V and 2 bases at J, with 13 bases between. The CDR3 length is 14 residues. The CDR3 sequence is CASSRLLPPYEQYF. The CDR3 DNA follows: TGTGCCAGCAGCAGACTCTTACCCCCCTACGAGCAGTACTTC.

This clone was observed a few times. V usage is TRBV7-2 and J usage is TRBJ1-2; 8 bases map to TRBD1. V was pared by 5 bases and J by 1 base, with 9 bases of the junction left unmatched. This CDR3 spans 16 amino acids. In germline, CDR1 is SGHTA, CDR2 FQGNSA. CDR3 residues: CASSVRPQGDNYGYTF. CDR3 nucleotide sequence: TGTGCCAGCAGCGTAAGACCACAGGGGGATAACTATGGCTACACCTTC.

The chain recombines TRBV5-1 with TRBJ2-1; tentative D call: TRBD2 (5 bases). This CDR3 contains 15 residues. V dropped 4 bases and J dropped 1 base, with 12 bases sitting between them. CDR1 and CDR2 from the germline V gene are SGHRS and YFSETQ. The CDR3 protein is CASSPTPGSYNEQFF. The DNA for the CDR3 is TGCGCCAGCAGCCCTACCCCGGGATCCTACAATGAGCAGTTCTTC. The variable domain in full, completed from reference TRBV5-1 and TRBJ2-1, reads KAGVTQTPRYLIKTRGQQVTLSCSPISGHRSVSWYQQTPGQGLQFLFEYFSETQRNKGNFPGRFSGRQFSNSRSEMNVSTLELGDSALYLCASSPTPGSYNEQFFGPGTRLTVL.

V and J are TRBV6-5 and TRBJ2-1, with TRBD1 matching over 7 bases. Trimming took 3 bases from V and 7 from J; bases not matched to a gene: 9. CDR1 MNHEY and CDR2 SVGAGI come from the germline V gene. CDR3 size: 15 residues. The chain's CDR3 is CASSYTGAGENEQFF. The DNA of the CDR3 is TGTGCCAGCAGTTATACAGGGGCAGGGGAGAATGAGCAGTTCTTC.

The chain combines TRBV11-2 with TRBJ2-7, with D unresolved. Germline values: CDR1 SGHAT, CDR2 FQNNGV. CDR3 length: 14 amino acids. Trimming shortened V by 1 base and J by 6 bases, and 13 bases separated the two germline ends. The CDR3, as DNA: TGTGCCAGCAGCTTAGGGCTAGTATACGGCGAGCAGTACTTC. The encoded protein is CASSLGLVYGEQYF.

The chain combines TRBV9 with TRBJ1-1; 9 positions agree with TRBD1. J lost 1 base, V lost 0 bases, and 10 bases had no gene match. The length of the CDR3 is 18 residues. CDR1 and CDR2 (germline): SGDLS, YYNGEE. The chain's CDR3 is CASSVDTGGGMRNTEAFF. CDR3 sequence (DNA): TGTGCCAGCAGCGTAGACACAGGGGGCGGAATGAGGAACACTGAAGCTTTCTTT.

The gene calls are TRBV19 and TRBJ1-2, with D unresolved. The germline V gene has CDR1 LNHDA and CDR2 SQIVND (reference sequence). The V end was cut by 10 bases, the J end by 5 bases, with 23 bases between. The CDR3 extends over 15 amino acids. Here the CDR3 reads CATQQPAFLGYGYTF. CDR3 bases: TGTGCCACCCAGCAACCGGCTTTCCTCGGGTATGGCTACACCTTC.

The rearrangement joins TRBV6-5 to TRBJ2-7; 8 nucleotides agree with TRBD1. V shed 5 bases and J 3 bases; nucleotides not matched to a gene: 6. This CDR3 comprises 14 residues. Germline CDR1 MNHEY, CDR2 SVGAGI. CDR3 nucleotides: TGTGCCAGCAGTAGCGTACAGGGGGGCTACGAGCAGTACTTC. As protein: CASSSVQGGYEQYF.

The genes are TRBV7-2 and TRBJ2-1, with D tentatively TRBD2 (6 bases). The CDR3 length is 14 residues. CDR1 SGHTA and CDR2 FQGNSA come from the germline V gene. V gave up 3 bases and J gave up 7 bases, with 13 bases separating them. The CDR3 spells CASSFEDYFNEQFF. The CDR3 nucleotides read TGTGCCAGCAGCTTCGAGGACTACTTTAATGAGCAGTTCTTC.

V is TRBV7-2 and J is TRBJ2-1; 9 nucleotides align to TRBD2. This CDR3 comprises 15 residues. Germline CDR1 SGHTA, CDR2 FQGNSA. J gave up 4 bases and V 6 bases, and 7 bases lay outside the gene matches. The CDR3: CASRSGLASYNEQFF. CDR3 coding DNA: TGTGCCAGCAGGTCTGGACTAGCGTCGTACAATGAGCAGTTCTTC.

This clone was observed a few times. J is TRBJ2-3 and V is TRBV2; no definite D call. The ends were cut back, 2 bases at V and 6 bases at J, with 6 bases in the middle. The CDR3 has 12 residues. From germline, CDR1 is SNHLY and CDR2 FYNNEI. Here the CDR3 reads CASSELEDTQYF. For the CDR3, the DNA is TGTGCCAGCAGTGAACTAGAGGATACGCAGTATTTT.

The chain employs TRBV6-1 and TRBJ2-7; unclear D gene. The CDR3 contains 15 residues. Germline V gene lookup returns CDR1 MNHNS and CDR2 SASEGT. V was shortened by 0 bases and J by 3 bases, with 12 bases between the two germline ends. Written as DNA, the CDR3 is TGTGCCAGCAGTGAAGCTGGGCAGCCCTACTACGAGCAGTACTTC. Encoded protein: CASSEAGQPYYEQYF.

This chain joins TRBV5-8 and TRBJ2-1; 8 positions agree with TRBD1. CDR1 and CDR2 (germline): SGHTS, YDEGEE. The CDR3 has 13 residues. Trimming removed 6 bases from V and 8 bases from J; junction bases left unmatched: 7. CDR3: CASMVRGQDEQFF. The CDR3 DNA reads TGTGCCAGCATGGTCAGGGGACAGGATGAGCAGTTCTTC.

This CDR3 reads CAISDGGQGANYGYTF. CDR3 sequence (DNA): TGTGCCATCAGTGACGGAGGACAGGGGGCTAACTATGGCTACACCTTC. The chain carries TRBV10-3 and TRBJ1-2; TRBD1 aligns across 10 bases. CDR3 length equals 16 residues. V dropped 3 bases and J dropped 0; count of bases not matched to a gene: 4. Germline values: CDR1 ENHRY, CDR2 SYGVKD.

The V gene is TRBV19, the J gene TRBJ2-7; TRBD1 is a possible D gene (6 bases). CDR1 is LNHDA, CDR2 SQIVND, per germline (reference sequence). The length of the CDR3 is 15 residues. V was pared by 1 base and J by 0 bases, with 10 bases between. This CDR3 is CASSIALDSSYEQYF. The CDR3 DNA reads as TGTGCCAGTAGTATAGCCCTGGACAGCTCCTACGAGCAGTACTTC.